These T cell receptor beta chains were read from a single sample in a study of blood T cells in healthy people across ages. TCRdb passed the 5' RACE reads through MiXCR, listing each CDR3 protein once. This sample has 550,000 to 750,000 distinct CDR3 sequences, with roughly 20% found just once. Specimen: blood. These receptor sequences come from a man between 65 and 85 years old in good health. CDR3s include the opening cysteine and the closing phenylalanine or tryptophan. Each record gives: clone size, V gene, D gene, J gene, CDR3 protein, CDR3 DNA. A D gene is named only where the DNA matches it firmly. Clone sizes are given selectively: once, few, many, or a class where the clone is expanded.

>.|TRBV6-1|TRBD1|TRBJ1-5
CASIPLKGQGPNQPQHF
TGTGCCAGCATCCCGCTTAAGGGACAGGGGCCGAATCAGCCCCAGCATTTT
>.|TRBV20-1|.|TRBJ2-3
CSVKNPGDTQYF
TGCAGTGTTAAGAACCCAGGAGATACGCAGTATTTT
>few|TRBV18|.|TRBJ2-5
CASSPPGPETQYF
TGTGCCAGCTCACCACCAGGGCCAGAGACCCAGTACTTC
>.|TRBV12-3/TRBV12-4|.|TRBJ2-6
CASSLFPVNVLTF
TGTGCCAGCAGTTTATTTCCCGTCAACGTCCTGACTTTC
>few|TRBV7-9|TRBD2|TRBJ2-7
CASSLELAGDEQYF
TGTGCCAGCAGCTTAGAACTAGCGGGAGACGAGCAGTACTTC
>.|TRBV28|TRBD2|TRBJ2-5
CASTMTGLAGGETQYF
TGTGCCAGCACCATGACCGGACTAGCGGGAGGAGAGACCCAGTACTTC
>.|TRBV28|TRBD2|TRBJ2-1
CASSFRGLAGDYNEQFF
TGTGCCAGCAGTTTCCGGGGGCTAGCGGGAGACTACAATGAGCAGTTCTTC
>.|TRBV5-1|.|TRBJ2-4
CASSSNGGLFDIQYF
TGCGCCAGCAGCTCGAACGGGGGTCTCTTTGACATTCAGTACTTC
>.|TRBV20-1|.|TRBJ1-2
CSARTPQYGYTF
TGCAGTGCTAGGACCCCCCAGTATGGCTACACCTTC
>.|TRBV5-6|.|TRBJ1-1
CASSAHVGTEAFF
TGTGCCAGCAGCGCTCACGTTGGGACTGAAGCTTTCTTT
>few|TRBV20-1|.|TRBJ1-2
CSAKYTGYYGYTF
TGCAGTGCTAAATATACAGGGTACTATGGCTACACCTTC
>.|TRBV10-3|.|TRBJ2-7
CAISDEGEGAYEQYF
TGTGCCATCAGTGATGAAGGGGAAGGGGCCTACGAGCAGTACTTC
>few|TRBV20-1|TRBD2|TRBJ2-1
CSASRGEVHNEQFF
TGCAGTGCTAGTCGGGGGGAGGTACACAATGAGCAGTTCTTC
>few|TRBV24-1|.|TRBJ2-3
CATSEGGQRTDTQYF
TGTGCCACCAGTGAGGGGGGGCAACGCACAGATACGCAGTATTTT
>.|TRBV11-2|.|TRBJ2-5
CASSLVSTSGQETQYF
TGTGCCAGCAGCTTAGTGTCCACATCGGGGCAAGAGACCCAGTACTTC
>many|TRBV28|.|TRBJ2-5
CASRRTAKETQYF
TGTGCCAGCAGACGGACAGCCAAAGAGACCCAGTACTTC
>.|TRBV21-1|.|TRBJ1-2
CASSPRGEMDVGYTF
TGTGCCAGCAGCCCAAGGGGGGAAATGGATGTGGGCTACACCTTC
>few|TRBV5-6|TRBD2|TRBJ2-5
CASSSVLAGAQYF
TGTGCCAGCAGCTCGGTCCTAGCGGGTGCCCAGTACTTC
>.|TRBV2|.|TRBJ2-1
CASTDIRGDNEQFF
TGTGCCAGCACCGACATAAGGGGCGACAATGAGCAGTTCTTC
>.|TRBV6-6|.|TRBJ2-5
CASSYKETQYF
TGTGCCAGCAGTTATAAAGAGACCCAGTACTTC
>few|TRBV7-2|.|TRBJ2-7
CASSPRHRYEQYF
TGTGCCAGCAGCCCGAGACACCGCTACGAGCAGTACTTC
>few|TRBV6-5|.|TRBJ2-5
CASSYSSLSLGKGEQYF
TGTGCCAGCAGTTACTCGAGTCTCTCACTGGGGAAGGGAGAGCAGTACTTC
>.|TRBV27|TRBD1|TRBJ2-1
CASSYRDRGIYEQFF
TGTGCCAGCAGTTACCGGGACAGGGGGATCTATGAGCAGTTCTTC